A single sample is the source of the 6 T cell receptor beta chains below, sequenced in a study of shared clonotypes between healthy human individuals. Libraries were prepared by immunoSEQ multiplex PCR; TCRdb keeps only in-frame clonotypes and omits some of them. Of fewer than 3 million clones detected, 92% appear once; the ten largest clones hold 0.37%. Sequenced sample: naive CD4+ T cells from PBMCs. Subset described: CD45RA+ positively selected. The origin of the receptors is a man aged 18 to 30 in good health. Some clones in this sample may be carry-over from other donors' samples.

CDR3 region: CSINSDRGPEGPGELFF. The CDR3 DNA reads as TGCAGCATTAACTCGGACAGGGGGCCTGAAGGGCCCGGGGAGCTGTTTTTT. V usage is TRBV29-1 and J usage is TRBJ2-2, with 11 positions matching TRBD1. The germline CDR1 and CDR2 sequences are SQVTM and ANQGSEA. CDR3 length equals 17 residues. With V trimmed by 8 bases and J by 6 bases, 17 bases remained unmatched.

The V call is TRBV5-4, the J call TRBJ2-5, with D possibly TRBD2 on 5 matching bases. CDR3 length: 14 amino acids. The V gene's germline CDR1 is SGHNT and CDR2 YYREEE (reference sequence). V dropped 3 bases and J dropped 7 bases, with 16 bases sitting between them. CDR3 in DNA: TGTGCCAGCAGCTCGGTTGGGGAGAGCGGGACCCAGTACTTC. It codes for CASSSVGESGTQYF.

This sequence joins TRBV30 and TRBJ2-3; D tentatively reads TRBD1 or TRBD2 (5 bases each). The CDR3 extends over 15 amino acids. CDR1 and CDR2 (germline): GTSNPN, SVGIG (reference sequence). V shed 3 bases and J shed 3 bases, with 16 bases lying between them. CDR3 nucleotides: TGTGCCTGGAGGGGACGAGGGATAAGTACAGATACGCAGTATTTT. It encodes CAWRGRGISTDTQYF.

Turning to this clone: The sample has other DNA sequences that encode this CDR3 too. V usage is TRBV18 and J usage is TRBJ1-4; TRBD1 aligns across 9 bases. The CDR3 totals 15 residues. With V trimmed by 3 bases and J by 6 bases, 5 bases remained unmatched. The germline gives CDR1 KGHSH, CDR2 LQKENI. The CDR3 coding sequence is TGTGCCAGCTCACCTCCGGGACAGGGAGATGAAAAACTGTTTTTT. It is translated as CASSPPGQGDEKLFF.

The J gene is TRBJ2-5, the V gene TRBV5-5; 9 bases line up with TRBD1. The ends lost 2 bases at V and 5 bases at J; junction bases unmatched: 10. The length of the CDR3 is 16 residues. Germline lookup yields CDR1 SGHKS and CDR2 YYEKEE (reference sequence). The CDR3 reads CASSFTTGQGLETQYF. CDR3 nucleotide sequence: TGTGCCAGCAGCTTCACTACGGGACAGGGTCTGGAGACCCAGTACTTC.

The chain couples TRBV19 to TRBJ1-5; possibly TRBD1 for D (5 bases). Deletions cut 8 bases from V and 6 bases from J, with 14 bases between. The CDR3 runs to 13 residues. CDR1 LNHDA and CDR2 SQIVND come from the germline V gene (reference sequence). CDR3 in amino acids: CASGRGESQPQHF. In nucleotides, the CDR3 is TGTGCCAGTGGGCGGGGGGAGAGTCAGCCCCAGCATTTT.